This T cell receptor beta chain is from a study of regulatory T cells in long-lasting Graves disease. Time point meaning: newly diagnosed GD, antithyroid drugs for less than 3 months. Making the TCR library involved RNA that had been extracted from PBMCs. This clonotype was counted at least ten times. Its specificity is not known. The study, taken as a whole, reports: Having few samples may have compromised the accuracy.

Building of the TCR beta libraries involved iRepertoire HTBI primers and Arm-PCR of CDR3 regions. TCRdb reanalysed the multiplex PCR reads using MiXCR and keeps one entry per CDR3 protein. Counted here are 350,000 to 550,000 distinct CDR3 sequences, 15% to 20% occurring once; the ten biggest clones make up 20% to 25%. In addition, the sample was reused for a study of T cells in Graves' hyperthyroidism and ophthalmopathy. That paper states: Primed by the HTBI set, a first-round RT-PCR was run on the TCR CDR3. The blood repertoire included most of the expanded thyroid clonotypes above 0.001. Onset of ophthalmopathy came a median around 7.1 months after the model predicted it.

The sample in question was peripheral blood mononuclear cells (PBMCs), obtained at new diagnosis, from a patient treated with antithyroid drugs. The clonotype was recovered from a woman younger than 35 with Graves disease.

In DNA form, the CDR3 reads TGTGCCAGCAGTGGGACGACTAGCGGTCCCTACGAGCAGTACTTC. It translates to CASSGTTSGPYEQYF. The chain is built from TRBV25-1 and TRBJ2-7; 9 bases match TRBD2. Germline loops: CDR1 MGHDK, CDR2 SYGVNS. Unmatched junction bases numbered 6, after V lost 4 bases and J lost 2 bases. The CDR3 spans 15 residues.